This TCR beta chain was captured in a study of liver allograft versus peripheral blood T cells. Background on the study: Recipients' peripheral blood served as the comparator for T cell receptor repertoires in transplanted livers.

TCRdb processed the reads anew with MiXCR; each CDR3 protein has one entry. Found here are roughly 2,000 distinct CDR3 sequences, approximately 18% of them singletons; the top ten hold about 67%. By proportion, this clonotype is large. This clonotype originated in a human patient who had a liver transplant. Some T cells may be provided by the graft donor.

The CDR3 region is CASSEFAGGPVEQYF. Here the CDR3 DNA reads TGTGCCAGCAGTGAATTTGCGGGAGGGCCCGTCGAGCAGTACTTC. The chain employs TRBV6-1 and TRBJ2-7; 9 bases are a match to TRBD2. The trim removed 2 bases at V and 6 bases at J, leaving 8 bases unmatched. Per germline, CDR1 MNHNS and CDR2 SASEGT. This CDR3 region has 15 residues.